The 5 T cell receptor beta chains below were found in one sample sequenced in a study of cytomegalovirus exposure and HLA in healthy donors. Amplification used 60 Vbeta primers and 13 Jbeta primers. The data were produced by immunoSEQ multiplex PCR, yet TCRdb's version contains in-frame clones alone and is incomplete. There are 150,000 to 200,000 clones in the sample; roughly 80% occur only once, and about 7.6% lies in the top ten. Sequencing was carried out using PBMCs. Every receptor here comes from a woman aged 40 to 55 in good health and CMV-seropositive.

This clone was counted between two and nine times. CDR3 region: CASSQRTSYEQYF. The CDR3 region has the DNA TGCGCCAGCAGCCAAAGGACTAGCTACGAGCAGTACTTC. The chain employs TRBV4-3 and TRBJ2-7; 7 bases agree with TRBD2. This CDR3 is built from 13 residues. J was trimmed by 3 bases and V by 2 bases; bases with no gene match: 1. Germline values: CDR1 LGHNA, CDR2 YSLEER.

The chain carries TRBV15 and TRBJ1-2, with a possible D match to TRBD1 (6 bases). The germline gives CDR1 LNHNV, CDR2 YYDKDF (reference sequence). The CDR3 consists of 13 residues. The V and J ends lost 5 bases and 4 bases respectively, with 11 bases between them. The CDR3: CATSGGQAYGYTF. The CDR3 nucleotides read TGTGCCACCAGCGGGGGCCAGGCCTATGGCTACACCTTC. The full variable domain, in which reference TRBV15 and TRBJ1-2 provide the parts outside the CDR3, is DAMVIQNPRYQVTQFGKPVTLSCSQTLNHNVMYWYQQKSSQAPKLLFHYYDKDFNNEADTPDNFQSRRPNTSFCFLDIRSPGLGDTAMYLCATSGGQAYGYTFGSGTRLTVV.

The CDR3 here is CASSSGTAGAGELFF. The CDR3 DNA sequence: TGCGCCAGCAGCTCCGGGACTGCGGGGGCCGGGGAGCTGTTTTTT. The J gene is TRBJ2-2, the V gene TRBV5-1; 7 nucleotides agree with TRBD2. This CDR3 has 15 amino acids. The germline V gene encodes CDR1 SGHRS and CDR2 YFSETQ. The V and J ends lost 3 bases and 6 bases, in that order; junction bases with no gene match: 8.

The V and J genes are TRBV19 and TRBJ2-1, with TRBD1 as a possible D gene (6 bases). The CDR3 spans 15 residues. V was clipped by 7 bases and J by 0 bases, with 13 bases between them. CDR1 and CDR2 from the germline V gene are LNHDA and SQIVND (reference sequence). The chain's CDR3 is CASTEDRSSYNEQFF. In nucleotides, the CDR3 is TGTGCCAGTACCGAGGACAGAAGCTCCTACAATGAGCAGTTCTTC.

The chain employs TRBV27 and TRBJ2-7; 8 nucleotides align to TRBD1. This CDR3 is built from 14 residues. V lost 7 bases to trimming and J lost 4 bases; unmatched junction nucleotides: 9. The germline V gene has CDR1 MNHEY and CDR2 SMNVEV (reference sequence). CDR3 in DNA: TGTGCCAGCAAAAACCCAGGGACAGGATACGAGCAGTACTTC. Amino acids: CASKNPGTGYEQYF.